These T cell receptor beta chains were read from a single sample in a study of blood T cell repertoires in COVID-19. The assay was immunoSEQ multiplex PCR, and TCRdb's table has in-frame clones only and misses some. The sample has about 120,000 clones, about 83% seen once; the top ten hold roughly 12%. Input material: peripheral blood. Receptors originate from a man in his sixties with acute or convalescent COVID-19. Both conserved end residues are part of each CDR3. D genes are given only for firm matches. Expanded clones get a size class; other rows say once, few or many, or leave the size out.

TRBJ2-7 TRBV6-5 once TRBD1 CASSQDRGTYEQYF TGTGCCAGCAGTCAGGACAGGGGAACCTACGAGCAGTACTTC
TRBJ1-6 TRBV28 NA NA CASSSQGKKNSPLHF TGTGCCAGCAGTTCACAGGGAAAAAAGAATTCACCCCTCCACTTT
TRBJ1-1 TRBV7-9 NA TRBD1 CASSLGQGHTEAFF TGTGCCAGCAGCCTCGGACAGGGGCACACTGAAGCTTTCTTT
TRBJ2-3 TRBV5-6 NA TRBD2 CASSTLAGDRYTQYF TGTGCCAGCAGCACCCTAGCGGGAGACCGGTATACGCAGTATTTT
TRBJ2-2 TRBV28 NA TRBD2 CASSLPGNLAGGKTGELFF TGTGCCAGCAGTTTGCCAGGGAACCTAGCGGGAGGGAAAACCGGGGAGCTGTTTTTT
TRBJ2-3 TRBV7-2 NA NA CASSLSPADTQYF TGTGCCAGCAGCCTTAGCCCGGCAGATACGCAGTATTTT
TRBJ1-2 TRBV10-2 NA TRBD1 CASSPTGGNPYGYTF TGCGCCAGCAGCCCGACAGGGGGCAATCCCTATGGCTACACCTTC
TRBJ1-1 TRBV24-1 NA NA CATSLGNTEAFF TGTGCCACCAGTCTCGGGAACACTGAAGCTTTCTTT
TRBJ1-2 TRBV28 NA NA CASSLGSEGVGYTF TGTGCCAGCAGTTTAGGCTCGGAAGGGGTTGGCTACACCTTC
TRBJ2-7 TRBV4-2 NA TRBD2 CASSQDVLAGPYEQYF TGTGCCAGCAGCCAAGATGTACTAGCGGGCCCCTACGAGCAGTACTTC
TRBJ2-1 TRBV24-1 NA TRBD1 CATSDSGTGLNEQFF TGTGCCACCAGTGACTCCGGGACAGGACTTAATGAGCAGTTCTTC
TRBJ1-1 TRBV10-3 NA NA CAISGKGGTEAFF TGTGCCATCAGTGGGAAAGGAGGCACTGAAGCTTTCTTT
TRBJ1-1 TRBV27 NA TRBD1 CASSLDRGPNTEAFF TGTGCCAGCAGTTTAGACAGGGGGCCCAACACTGAAGCTTTCTTT
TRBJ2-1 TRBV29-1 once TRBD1 CSVAVPGQGNNEQFF TGCAGCGTTGCGGTACCGGGACAGGGAAACAATGAGCAGTTCTTC
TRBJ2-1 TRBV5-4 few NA CASSLEQAYNEQFF TGTGCCAGCAGCTTGGAGCAGGCATACAATGAGCAGTTCTTC
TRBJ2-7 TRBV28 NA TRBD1 CASHHETGGYEQYF TGTGCCAGCCATCATGAGACAGGGGGTTACGAGCAGTACTTC
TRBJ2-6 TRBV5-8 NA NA CASSPNGREISGANVLTF TGTGCCAGCAGCCCAAACGGCAGGGAAATCTCTGGGGCCAACGTCCTGACTTTC
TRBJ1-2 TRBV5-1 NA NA CASSLVLKGDGYTF TGCGCCAGCAGCTTGGTGTTAAAAGGGGATGGCTACACCTTC
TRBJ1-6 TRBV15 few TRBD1 CATSVDRSRDRTPLHF TGTGCCACCAGTGTGGACAGGAGCCGTGACAGGACACCCCTCCACTTT
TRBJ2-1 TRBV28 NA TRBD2 CASSFRGLAGVAYNEQFF TGTGCCAGCAGTTTCCGAGGACTAGCGGGAGTAGCCTACAATGAGCAGTTCTTC
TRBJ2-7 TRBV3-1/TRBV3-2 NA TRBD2 CASSQGGGGSAEQYF TGTGCCAGCAGCCAAGGGGGCGGGGGTAGTGCCGAGCAGTACTTC
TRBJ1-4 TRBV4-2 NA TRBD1 CASSQPDRGTNEKLFF TGTGCCAGCAGCCAACCAGACAGGGGAACTAATGAAAAACTGTTTTTT
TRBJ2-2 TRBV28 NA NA CASVRDGAGELFF TGTGCCAGTGTGAGGGATGGCGCCGGGGAGCTGTTTTTT